Sequencing of this T cell receptor beta chain was carried out in a study of blood T cell repertoires in COVID-19. About the research overall: The United States, Italy and Spain provided the acute and convalescent COVID-19 samples.

Germline-derived CDR1 and CDR2 are SGHVS and FNYEAQ. V was trimmed by 0 bases and J by 7 bases, leaving 10 bases between them. The CDR3 spans 13 residues. The protocol was immunoSEQ multiplex PCR, while the TCRdb copy is restricted to in-frame clones and leaves out a portion. The sample yields roughly 180,000 clones, 94% seen once. Followed longitudinally, the Seattle patients had been enrolled during active infection. This TCR was sampled from a man aged 25-45 years with COVID-19, enrolled during active disease. The chain recombines TRBV7-6 with TRBJ2-7, with no clear D. Material: peripheral blood. Here the CDR3 DNA reads TGTGCCAGCAGCTTAGCATTGAAGCAAGAGCAGTACTTC. Translated: CASSLALKQEQYF.